This TCR beta chain was documented in a study of OX40 agonist ivuxolimab in advanced cancers. Background on the study: Three partial responders included one hepatocellular carcinoma patient and two cutaneous melanoma patients. Study-wide results and caveats: In CD8+ T cells, expanded clones were on average more numerous than in CD4+. Patients who responded partially at 0.1-3.0 mg/kg showed clonal expansion ranking among the lowest.

This CDR3 is built from 15 residues. Trimming removed 4 bases from V and 1 base from J; junction bases left unmatched: 3. From germline, CDR1 is SGHNT and CDR2 YYREEE (reference sequence). Produced via immunoSEQ multiplex PCR; TCRdb's table is partial and in-frame only. The repertoire includes about 79,000 clones, about nine tenths of them detected once, and approximately 6.5% sits in the top ten. On this clone: The antigen is undetermined.

The sequence was collected from an adult with an advanced solid tumor such as melanoma, head and neck, liver or kidney cancer. This specimen was CD4+ or CD8+ T cells sorted from blood, taken in a trial of the OX40 agonist ivuxolimab. The chain couples TRBV5-4 to TRBJ2-2; 8 bases map to TRBD1. DNA of the CDR3: TGTGCCAGCAGCCGTGGGACAGGGAACACCGGGGAGCTGTTTTTT. This translates into CASSRGTGNTGELFF.